The clone carrying this T cell receptor (beta chain) was counted between two and nine times. Its antigen remains unknown. Other DNA sequences in this sample translate to the same CDR3. The PCR made use of 60 Vbeta and 13 Jbeta primers. TCRdb's copy holds only in-frame clones and misses some; the assay was immunoSEQ multiplex PCR. Of around 100,000 clones listed, 60% to 80% are singletons. The data were obtained in a study of cytomegalovirus exposure and HLA in healthy donors. Study conclusions and caveats: It has been reported that TCR beta sequences accurately predicted the HLA-A and HLA-B alleles of most subjects. It was 150 or so TCR beta chains that were listed as cytomegalovirus-associated.

J lost 1 base, V lost 0 bases, and 2 bases had no gene match. The length of the CDR3 is 15 residues. Germline values: CDR1 SGHNT, CDR2 YYREEE (reference sequence). The chain is built from TRBV5-4 and TRBJ1-1, with TRBD1 matching 8 bases. The sequence was collected from a man aged 18 to 35 in good health and CMV-seropositive. The sample taken for sequencing was PBMCs. The CDR3 sequence: CASSLAGQGNTEAFF. In nucleotides, the CDR3 is TGTGCCAGCAGCTTGGCCGGACAGGGGAACACTGAAGCTTTCTTT.